The 14 T cell receptor beta chains given below trace back to one sample, sequenced in a study of shared clonotypes between healthy human individuals. Terminally differentiated effector memory CD45RA+ cells were excluded by CCR7 positive selection of CD45RO-negative cells. The assay was immunoSEQ multiplex PCR, and TCRdb's table has in-frame clones only and misses some. This table has approximately 600,000 clones, approximately 95% appearing once. The sample was naive CD8+ T cells sorted from blood. These receptor sequences come from a woman aged 25 to 45 in good health.

The V gene is TRBV7-9, the J gene TRBJ1-2; 7 bases are a match to TRBD1. The CDR3 extends over 14 amino acids. Germline values: CDR1 SEHNR, CDR2 FQNEAQ (reference sequence). Trimming cost V 4 bases and J 8 bases; bases outside gene matches: 10. CDR3 protein: CASSSSDRAKGYTF. As DNA, the CDR3 is TGTGCCAGCAGCTCTTCTGACAGGGCCAAAGGCTACACCTTC.

This chain joins TRBV6-5 and TRBJ2-3, with 8 bases lining up with TRBD2. The germline CDR1 and CDR2 sequences are MNHEY and SVGAGI. This CDR3 spans 15 amino acids. The V segment lost 8 bases and the J segment 2 bases; nucleotides outside the gene matches: 9. The CDR3 loop reads CASALVAGITDTQYF. The CDR3 DNA reads TGTGCCAGCGCCCTTGTAGCGGGAATCACAGATACGCAGTATTTT.

V is TRBV11-2 and J is TRBJ2-7, with D perhaps matching TRBD2 (5 bases). Germline CDR1 SGHAT, CDR2 FQNNGV. This CDR3 spans 16 amino acids. Trimming removed 4 bases from V and 0 bases from J, with 16 bases in between. The CDR3 here is CASSSGLDSASYEQYF. CDR3 nucleotide sequence: TGTGCCAGCAGCTCGGGATTGGATAGTGCCTCCTACGAGCAGTACTTC.

The rearrangement joins TRBV7-2 to TRBJ2-1; 7 bases map to TRBD1. After removal of 1 base from V and 6 bases from J, the junction contained 12 bases not matched to a gene. Germline V gene lookup returns CDR1 SGHTA and CDR2 FQGNSA. The CDR3 has 17 amino acids. The DNA of the CDR3 is TGTGCCAGCAGCTTAGAGCGGTTGGGACAGCTCTTCAATGAGCAGTTCTTC. Protein product: CASSLERLGQLFNEQFF.

This clone was recorded only once. The rearrangement joins TRBV25-1 to TRBJ2-1, with a possible D match to TRBD2 (6 bases). The CDR3 totals 16 residues. From germline, CDR1 is MGHDK and CDR2 SYGVNS. Trimming stripped 3 bases from V and 3 bases from J, with 15 bases between. CDR3 sequence (DNA): TGTGCCAGCAGTGATCCCGGACTAAGCGACTACAATGAGCAGTTCTTC. Its protein is CASSDPGLSDYNEQFF.

This clone was seen more than once but under ten times. The chain uses TRBV28 and TRBJ1-1, with D perhaps TRBD1 (6 bases). The CDR3 totals 13 residues. The V gene's germline CDR1 is MDHEN and CDR2 SYDVKM. Trimming stripped 6 bases from V and 3 bases from J, with 11 bases between. The DNA of the CDR3 is TGTGCCAGCAGGGAGGACAGAGACACTGAAGCTTTCTTT. Protein product: CASREDRDTEAFF.

This clone showed up just once. This chain links TRBV7-9 with TRBJ1-3; D is unclear. From germline, CDR1 is SEHNR and CDR2 FQNEAQ (reference sequence). V was shortened by 1 base and J by 0 bases, with 4 bases between the two germline ends. The CDR3 has 14 amino acids. The CDR3 DNA sequence: TGTGCCAGCAGCTTAGACCGCTCTGGAAACACCATATATTTT. Translated, it gives CASSLDRSGNTIYF.

The rearrangement links TRBV9 to TRBJ2-3, with 10 bases aligning to TRBD2. This CDR3 has 16 amino acids. Trimming removed 4 bases from V and 4 bases from J; junction bases left unmatched: 9. CDR1 and CDR2 from the germline V gene are SGDLS and YYNGEE. CDR3 DNA sequence: TGTGCCAGCAGCCGCTTAGCGGGAGGATCTTCAGATACGCAGTATTTT. Amino acids: CASSRLAGGSSDTQYF.

The V and J genes are TRBV30 and TRBJ1-4; D uncertain. Germline V gene sequence: CDR1 GTSNPN, CDR2 SVGIG (reference sequence). Trimming pared 2 bases from V and 7 bases from J, leaving 11 bases between. The CDR3 runs to 13 residues. CDR3 in DNA: TGTGCCTGGAGTCGACTATCGGGTGAAAAACTGTTTTTT. It translates to CAWSRLSGEKLFF. The whole variable domain, remainder taken from reference TRBV30 and TRBJ1-4, is SQTIHQWPATLVQPVGSPLSLECTVEGTSNPNLYWYRQAAGRGLQLLFYSVGIGQISSEVPQNLSASRPQDRQFILSSKKLLLSDSGFYLCAWSRLSGEKLFFGSGTQLSVL.

This clone came up a few times. Different DNA sequences within this sample yield the same CDR3. The J gene is TRBJ1-2, the V gene TRBV28; D gene unclear. This CDR3 spans 13 amino acids. V lost 2 bases to trimming and J lost 0 bases, with 4 bases between them. Germline CDR1 is MDHEN and CDR2 is SYDVKM. The CDR3 DNA is TGTGCCAGCAGTTTAACAGCTAACTATGGCTACACCTTC. Translating it yields CASSLTANYGYTF.

This clone was seen just once. The chain carries TRBV4-1 and TRBJ2-7; D unclear. Germline V lookup: CDR1 MGHRA, CDR2 YSYEKL. The V end lost 0 bases, the J end lost 7 bases, and 7 bases lay between the germline ends. The CDR3 spans 12 residues. This CDR3 reads CASSQDTDEQYF. The CDR3 region has the DNA TGCGCCAGCAGCCAAGATACCGATGAGCAGTACTTC.

The rearrangement joins TRBV27 to TRBJ2-2; TRBD2 matches 8 bases. Germline V gene lookup returns CDR1 MNHEY and CDR2 SMNVEV (reference sequence). The CDR3 contains 16 residues. V trimming: 1 base; J trimming: 4 bases; junction bases outside the gene matches: 5. The CDR3 DNA reads as TGTGCCAGCAGTTTATGGGCTAGCGGGTCCACCGGGGAGCTGTTTTTT. Its protein is CASSLWASGSTGELFF.

This chain joins TRBV7-2 and TRBJ2-5; 7 bases are shared with TRBD1. The CDR3 runs to 19 residues. Germline V gene data show CDR1 as SGHTA and CDR2 as FQGNSA. V shed 1 base, J shed 1 base, and the junction held 15 bases outside the gene matches. The CDR3 sequence is CASSLVWRWTGIFQETQYF. CDR3 nucleotide sequence: TGTGCCAGCAGCTTAGTTTGGCGGTGGACAGGTATTTTCCAAGAGACCCAGTACTTC.

The chain employs TRBV7-9 and TRBJ2-3; D is uncertain. The CDR3 is 15 residues long. The germline V and J ends were trimmed by 3 bases and 1 base, with 11 bases remaining between them. Germline-derived CDR1 and CDR2 are SEHNR and FQNEAQ (reference sequence). CDR3 sequence (DNA): TGTGCCAGCAGCTTCTGGCTTGGGGGCACAGATACGCAGTATTTT. This translates into CASSFWLGGTDTQYF.